In its sample, the clone carrying this TCR beta chain was seen many times. Its target is unknown. This entry is derived from a study of blood T cells in healthy people across ages. With a J-beta primer mix and a sample-barcoded 5' primer, a second PCR ran roughly 6 to 12 cycles. TCRdb re-derived calls from the 5' RACE reads in MiXCR, one entry per CDR3 protein. The table has fewer than 800,000 distinct CDR3 sequences, roughly 30% seen once. Regarding the study as a whole: PBMCs went unsorted, and a conclusive naive versus antigen-experienced comparison was therefore prevented. Per-million-T-cell TCR beta diversity fell roughly linearly with age.

Unmatched junction bases numbered 8, after V lost 5 bases and J lost 3 bases. The germline V gene encodes CDR1 SGHTA and CDR2 FQGTGA. CDR3 length: 15 amino acids. The clonotype was recovered from a woman of 80 years or more in good health. Sequencing was carried out using blood. The J gene is TRBJ2-3, the V gene TRBV7-3; 7 nucleotides agree with TRBD2. The CDR3 loop is CASSPGRSWTDTQYF. CDR3 coding DNA: TGTGCCAGCAGCCCCGGGAGGAGCTGGACAGATACGCAGTATTTT.